This T cell receptor beta chain was documented in a study of blood T cell repertoires in COVID-19. Study details: Sample material is recorded as cDNA or gDNA derived from T cells, B-cell-depleted T cells, or PBMCs.

Clones were read by immunoSEQ multiplex PCR, and TCRdb kept only the in-frame ones, dropping some. The sample yields 310,000 or so clones, roughly 88% seen once. The CDR3 extends over 16 amino acids. Trimming at V came to 4 bases and at J to 3 bases, leaving 8 bases not matched to a gene. Per germline, CDR1 SGHNT and CDR2 YYREEE (reference sequence). Source material: peripheral blood. The receptor was isolated from a woman aged 45 to 65 with acute or convalescent COVID-19. This chain uses TRBV5-4 with TRBJ2-1, with TRBD2 matching 9 bases. CDR3 bases: TGTGCCAGCAGCCCAATTAGCGGGAGCAACTACAATGAGCAGTTCTTC. It translates to CASSPISGSNYNEQFF. Full variable domain (missing parts from reference TRBV5-4 and TRBJ2-1): ETGVTQSPTHLIKTRGQQVTLRCSSQSGHNTVSWYQQALGQGPQFIFQYYREEENGRGNFPPRFSGLQFPNYSSELNVNALELDDSALYLCASSPISGSNYNEQFFGPGTRLTVL.